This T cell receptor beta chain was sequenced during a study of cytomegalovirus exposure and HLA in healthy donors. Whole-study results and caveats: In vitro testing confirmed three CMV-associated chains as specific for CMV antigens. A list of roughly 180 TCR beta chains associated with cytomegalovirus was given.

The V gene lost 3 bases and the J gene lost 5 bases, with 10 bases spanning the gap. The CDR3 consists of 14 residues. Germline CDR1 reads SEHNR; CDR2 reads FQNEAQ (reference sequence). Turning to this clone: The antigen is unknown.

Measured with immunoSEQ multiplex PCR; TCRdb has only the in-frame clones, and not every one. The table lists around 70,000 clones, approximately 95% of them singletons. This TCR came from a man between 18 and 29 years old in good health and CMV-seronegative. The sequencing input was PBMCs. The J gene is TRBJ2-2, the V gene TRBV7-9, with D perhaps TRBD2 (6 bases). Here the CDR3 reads CASSFGGLTGELFF. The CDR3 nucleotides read TGTGCCAGCAGCTTTGGGGGACTTACCGGGGAGCTGTTTTTT.